The TCR beta chain under discussion was sequenced for a study of cytomegalovirus exposure and HLA in healthy donors. The CDR3 contains 14 residues. CDR1 is SGHRS, CDR2 YFSETQ, per germline. The V end was cut by 2 bases, the J end by 2 bases, with 9 bases between. The study's findings and limits: In a later analysis, across HLA loci, associated TCR counts were highest for DRB1, lowest for HLA-C. Beyond CMV serostatus, there was no information to go on about immune exposure. Follow-up analysis later connected one missense variant in DCLRE1C with trimming of TCR beta V- and J-genes.

Remarks on this clone: Its specificity is not known.

Researchers ran the PCR with 60 Vbeta and 13 Jbeta primers. Here immunoSEQ multiplex PCR was the method, and the copy in TCRdb shows in-frame clones only, minus some. The listing contains under 40,000 clones. The sequenced sample was PBMCs. The gene calls are TRBV5-1 and TRBJ2-3; D may be TRBD2 (6 bases). The TCR comes from a middle-aged woman in good health and CMV-seropositive. The CDR3 sequence: CASSLARDTDTQYF. The CDR3 nucleotides read TGCGCCAGCAGCTTAGCGCGGGACACAGATACGCAGTATTTT. Combining the CDR3 with reference TRBV5-1 and TRBJ2-3 gives the whole variable domain KAGVTQTPRYLIKTRGQQVTLSCSPISGHRSVSWYQQTPGQGLQFLFEYFSETQRNKGNFPGRFSGRQFSNSRSEMNVSTLELGDSALYLCASSLARDTDTQYFGPGTRLTVL.